These T cell receptor beta chains were read from a single sample in a study of CD8+CD57+ T cells in acquired aplastic anemia. Via MiXCR, TCRdb re-called the reads, giving one row per CDR3 protein. The sample consists of 200,000 to 250,000 distinct CDR3 sequences, 30% to 35% of them appearing once. The sequenced material came from sorted CD4+, CD8+, or CD8+CD57+ T cells (not recorded which) from PBMCs. The receptors were sampled from a human donor in good health, serving as a control. The CDR3 runs from the conserved cysteine through the conserved F or W. D genes are given only for firm matches. Where a row states a size, it is once, few, many or the class of an expanded clone; other rows omit it.

J	V	D	size	CDR3	DNA
TRBJ1-2	TRBV10-3	-	-	CAISGHRGLGYTF	TGTGCCATCAGTGGACACCGGGGCTTGGGCTACACCTTC
TRBJ2-5	TRBV4-2	TRBD2	few	CASSPGRLSGGVQETQYF	TGTGCCAGCAGCCCGGGGCGACTTAGCGGGGGAGTACAAGAGACCCAGTACTTC
TRBJ2-5	TRBV29-1	TRBD1	many	CSVEDPRTGGETQYF	TGCAGCGTTGAAGATCCCCGGACAGGGGGAGAGACCCAGTACTTC
TRBJ1-1	TRBV12-3/TRBV12-4	-	-	CASSLRVHGEAFF	TGTGCCAGCAGTTTAAGGGTCCACGGGGAGGCTTTCTTT
TRBJ1-5	TRBV12-3/TRBV12-4	TRBD1	many	CASSGQGGNNQPQHF	TGTGCCAGCAGCGGACAGGGAGGAAACAATCAGCCCCAGCATTTT
TRBJ1-2	TRBV4-3	-	many	CASSQEGVRAYGYTF	TGCGCCAGCAGCCAAGAAGGGGTGCGGGCCTATGGCTACACCTTC
TRBJ2-1	TRBV12-3/TRBV12-4	TRBD2	many	CASSTGTSGLNEQFF	TGTGCCAGCAGTACCGGGACTAGCGGACTCAATGAGCAGTTCTTC
TRBJ2-1	TRBV5-1	-	-	CASSPRAGLNNEQFF	TGCGCCAGCAGCCCCCGGGCGGGTCTAAACAATGAGCAGTTCTTC
TRBJ1-2	TRBV10-3	TRBD1	-	CATYPGGVVDGYTF	TGTGCCACCTATCCAGGGGGGGTGGTAGATGGCTACACCTTC
TRBJ1-4	TRBV7-2	-	once	CASSSYREKLFF	TGTGCCAGCAGCTCATACAGGGAAAAACTGTTTTTT
TRBJ2-3	TRBV5-4	TRBD1	many	CASSLSLDRATDTQYF	TGTGCCAGCAGCTTGAGTTTGGACAGGGCGACAGATACGCAGTATTTT
TRBJ1-1	TRBV2	-	-	CASSKQDRNTEAFF	TGTGCCAGCAGCAAACAGGATAGGAACACTGAAGCTTTCTTT
TRBJ2-4	TRBV12-5	-	few	CASAVDRSYAKNIQYF	TGTGCTAGTGCCGTAGACAGGTCATATGCCAAAAACATTCAGTACTTC
TRBJ1-1	TRBV19	-	many	CASSISRWNTEAFF	TGTGCCAGTAGTATTTCGCGGTGGAACACTGAAGCTTTCTTT
TRBJ2-3	TRBV6-5	TRBD2	few	CASSYVGGLGDTQYF	TGTGCCAGCAGTTACGTGGGAGGGCTAGGAGATACGCAGTATTTT
TRBJ2-5	TRBV7-8	-	many	CASSRIQETQYF	TGTGCCAGCAGCCGAATCCAAGAGACCCAGTACTTC
TRBJ1-6	TRBV2	-	few	CASSVQRRNSPLHF	TGTGCCAGCAGTGTGCAGAGGAGAAATTCACCCCTCCACTTT